Listed below are T cell receptor beta chains from one sample, sequenced in a study of blood T cells in healthy people across ages. Using its own MiXCR run on the 5' RACE reads, TCRdb lists one record per CDR3 protein. Of roughly 1,800,000 distinct CDR3 sequences in the sample, around half were seen once. The sample taken for sequencing was blood. The receptors were gathered from a woman aged 35 to 49 in good health. CDR3s leave out the opening cysteine and the closing phenylalanine or tryptophan.

V	CDR3
TRBV6-1	ASSEGTLHGYT
TRBV6-2/TRBV6-3	ASSYSPGLSWDEQF
TRBV6-5	ASSYGGVGYNEQY
TRBV3-1	ASSRLTGAAETQY
TRBV7-8	ASSSPPRGYYEQY
TRBV27	ASSSFHEQY
TRBV24-1	ATSEFGEQF
TRBV12-3/TRBV12-4	ASRIARAGGQSGELF
TRBV6-5	ASRSTAGGLYNEQF
TRBV7-2	ASSFGRGLSKTQY
TRBV2	ASSVRLANEKLF
TRBV27	ASRRGRGLGETQY